This T cell receptor beta chain was retrieved from a study of identical twins. Regarding the study as a whole: Beta out-of-frame sequences showed weaker excess sharing between twins.

This clonotype came up a few times. Its antigen is as yet unknown. TCRdb re-analysed the 5' RACE reads in MiXCR, keeping a single row per CDR3 protein. The repertoire holds 280,000 or so distinct CDR3 sequences, approximately 8% seen once, with approximately 2.1% in the top ten. V was clipped by 3 bases and J by 1 base, with 9 bases between them. The CDR3 is 14 residues long. CDR1 and CDR2 from the germline V gene are KGHSH and LQKENI. These data were likewise used in another study, on yellow fever vaccine responses in identical twins.

The rearrangement uses TRBV18 and TRBJ2-5, with a possible D match to TRBD1 (6 bases). The receptor was derived from a woman aged 18-29 years in good health. The sample consisted of memory (CD45RO+) T cells sorted from blood. CDR3 loop: CASSPGAVQETQYF. Written as DNA, the CDR3 is TGTGCCAGCTCACCGGGGGCAGTCCAAGAGACCCAGTACTTC.